The 31 T cell receptor beta chains in this list originate from one sample, sequenced in a study of T cells in Graves' hyperthyroidism and ophthalmopathy. It was RNA transcripts that yielded the amplified TCR beta CDR3 regions. An initial round of RT-PCR targeting the TCR CDR3 relied on the HTBI primer set. TCRdb reprocessed the multiplex PCR reads via MiXCR and lists one record per CDR3 protein. Among nearly 750,000 distinct CDR3 sequences listed, 35% were seen once. What was sequenced was blood. The receptor source for this set is a woman aged 35 to 49 with Graves' hyperthyroidism.

The V gene is TRBV5-4, the J gene TRBJ2-1, with D perhaps matching TRBD2 (5 bases). The CDR3 consists of 16 residues. Germline values: CDR1 SGHNT, CDR2 YYREEE (reference sequence). Trimming removed 0 bases from V and 0 bases from J, with 10 bases in between. The CDR3 region has the DNA TGTGCCAGCAGCTTGGAGAGAGCGGTCTCCTACAATGAGCAGTTCTTC. This encodes CASSLERAVSYNEQFF.

This clonotype was detected once. The J gene is TRBJ2-7, the V gene TRBV10-3; D gene ambiguous. This CDR3 contains 14 residues. Germline lookup yields CDR1 ENHRY and CDR2 SYGVKD. Between the trimmed V and J ends, which lost 3 bases and 3 bases, there was a span of 12 bases. The CDR3 nucleotides are TGTGCCATCAGTGAACGTACACCTTGCTACGAGCAGTACTTC. This translates into CAISERTPCYEQYF.

J is TRBJ1-5 and V is TRBV10-3; D ambiguous. The length of the CDR3 is 15 residues. Germline CDR1 ENHRY, CDR2 SYGVKD. V was pared by 5 bases and J by 6 bases, with 17 bases between. The CDR3 loop reads CAISYTSRERQPQHF. In nucleotides, the CDR3 is TGTGCCATCAGTTACACCTCAAGGGAGCGTCAGCCCCAGCATTTT.

This clonotype was recorded only once. The chain combines TRBV9 with TRBJ1-1, with 7 positions matching TRBD1. The V gene end was trimmed by 4 bases and the J gene end by 7 bases; junction bases not matched to a gene: 7. This CDR3 region has 13 residues. Per the germline V gene, CDR1 is SGDLS and CDR2 is YYNGEE. Written as DNA, the CDR3 is TGTGCCAGCAGCCTCGGGACAGATGGTGAAGCTTTCTTT. This gives the protein CASSLGTDGEAFF.

J is TRBJ1-5 and V is TRBV2, with 7 bases lining up with TRBD1. V was clipped by 6 bases and J by 7 bases; unmatched bases: 15. From germline, CDR1 is SNHLY and CDR2 FYNNEI. The CDR3 extends over 16 amino acids. CDR3 in amino acids: CASSYPGQYSGQPQHF. CDR3 sequence (DNA): TGTGCCAGCAGCTACCCGGGACAGTATAGCGGACAGCCCCAGCATTTT.

This clonotype appeared a few times. The V call is TRBV19, the J call TRBJ1-2; a possible D gene is TRBD1 (6 bases). CDR1 LNHDA and CDR2 SQIVND come from the germline V gene (reference sequence). The CDR3 runs to 14 residues. Trimming stripped 11 bases from V and 7 bases from J, with 23 bases between. The CDR3 bases are TGTGCCTCCCTGCCCAGGGGCCTGGGCGGTGGCTACACCTTC. Amino acids: CASLPRGLGGGYTF. The entire variable domain, with the rest obtained from reference TRBV19 and TRBJ1-2, is as follows: DGGITQSPKYLFRKEGQNVTLSCEQNLNHDAMYWYRQDPGQGLRLIYYSQIVNDFQKGDIAEGYSVSREKKESFPLTVTSAQKNPTAFYLCASLPRGLGGGYTFGSGTRLTVV.

The chain couples TRBV11-2 to TRBJ2-2, with 11 bases lining up with TRBD2. The CDR3 runs to 18 residues. V lost 5 bases to trimming and J lost 7 bases; unmatched junction nucleotides: 15. Germline V gives CDR1 SGHAT, CDR2 FQNNGV. In DNA, the CDR3 is TGTGCCAGCAGCCCCCGGGGACTAGCGGAGGGACAAGGCGGGGAGCTGTTTTTT. Protein product: CASSPRGLAEGQGGELFF.

This clonotype has more than one count but fewer than ten. The rearrangement joins TRBV28 to TRBJ1-2; the D gene is possibly TRBD1 (6 bases). Deletions cut 6 bases from V and 8 bases from J, with 19 bases between. Germline values: CDR1 MDHEN, CDR2 SYDVKM. The CDR3 is made up of 14 amino acids. CDR3 sequence reads: CASSTNVGGGGYTF. Here the CDR3 DNA reads TGTGCCAGCAGCACCAACGTCGGGGGCGGAGGCTACACCTTC.

V usage is TRBV10-3 and J usage is TRBJ2-6; a possible D gene is TRBD1 (5 bases). The V gene lost 6 bases and the J gene lost 4 bases, with 7 bases spanning the gap. The V gene's germline CDR1 is ENHRY and CDR2 SYGVKD. The CDR3 has 13 residues. DNA for the CDR3: TGTGCCATCAGGTCAGGGGGGGCCAACGTCCTGACTTTC. It translates to CAIRSGGANVLTF.

Concerning this clonotype: Since a much larger clone is just one base distant, this may be a read error. J is TRBJ1-2 and V is TRBV7-2; 7 bases align to TRBD1. Germline CDR1 and CDR2: SGHTA and FQGNSA. CDR3 length: 16 amino acids. Trimming removed 0 bases from V and 8 bases from J; junction bases left unmatched: 12. The CDR3 here is CASSLAGGGPVKGYTF. The CDR3 DNA sequence: TGTGCCAGCAGCTTAGCGGGAGGGGGCCCGGTAAAGGGCTACACCTTC.

This chain joins TRBV19 and TRBJ1-1; D is uncertain. The germline gives CDR1 LNHDA, CDR2 SQIVND (reference sequence). This CDR3 comprises 14 residues. V was shortened by 1 base and J by 4 bases, with 10 bases between the two germline ends. CDR3 nucleotides: TGTGCCAGTAGTATAGTAGGCCGCAGCACTGAAGCTTTCTTT. Translated, it gives CASSIVGRSTEAFF.

This clonotype was seen a handful of times. The rearrangement uses TRBV7-9 and TRBJ1-2; weak D call: TRBD1 (5 bases). Germline V gene lookup returns CDR1 SEHNR and CDR2 FQNEAQ (reference sequence). With 5 bases removed from V and 1 base from J, the gap between germline ends came to 11 bases. This CDR3 region has 14 residues. The CDR3 spells CASSRPTVNYGYTF. The CDR3, as DNA: TGTGCCAGCAGCCGCCCGACAGTTAACTATGGCTACACCTTC.

This clonotype was found many times. The genes are TRBV7-8 and TRBJ2-5, with D hard to call. The CDR3 loop spans 15 amino acids. V was cut by 1 base and J by 6 bases, with 15 bases left in between. Germline CDR1 and CDR2: SGHVS and FQNEAQ. CDR3 DNA: TGTGCCAGCAGCTTAGAAGAAGCAAGCAGGAAGACCCAGTACTTC. As protein: CASSLEEASRKTQYF. The whole variable domain, remainder taken from reference TRBV7-8 and TRBJ2-5, is GAGVSQSPRYKVAKRGQDVALRCDPISGHVSLFWYQQALGQGPEFLTYFQNEAQLDKSGLPSDRFFAERPEGSVSTLKIQRTQQEDSAVYLCASSLEEASRKTQYFGPGTRLLVL.

This clonotype was counted many times. This sequence joins TRBV19 and TRBJ1-1; D not certain. Germline CDR1 is LNHDA and CDR2 is SQIVND (reference sequence). The ends were cut back, 5 bases at V and 1 base at J, with 8 bases in the middle. The CDR3 has 13 amino acids. The DNA of the CDR3 is TGTGCCAGTAGTCAAACATGGAACACTGAAGCTTTCTTT. It translates to CASSQTWNTEAFF.

This clonotype showed up just a few times. The chain employs TRBV9 and TRBJ2-7; the D is unclear. Germline CDR1 SGDLS, CDR2 YYNGEE. The CDR3 sequence is 18 residues long. Trimming removed 0 bases at V and 2 bases at J, with 21 bases between. DNA for the CDR3: TGTGCCAGCAGCGTAGAACCTCAGGACGGAGAAGCAACCTACGAGCAGTACTTC. Its translation is CASSVEPQDGEATYEQYF.

In its sample, this clonotype was seen many times. The gene calls are TRBV6-6 and TRBJ1-5, with 7 bases lining up with TRBD1. V dropped 4 bases and J dropped 6; count of bases not matched to a gene: 6. The CDR3 contains 14 residues. The V gene's germline CDR1 is MNHNY and CDR2 SVGAGI (reference sequence). DNA for the CDR3: TGTGCCAGCAGTTGGACAGGTCTGGGTCAGCCCCAGCATTTT. This gives the protein CASSWTGLGQPQHF.

The chain is built from TRBV7-9 and TRBJ2-7; perhaps TRBD2 as D (5 bases). The CDR3 runs 13 residues. Germline V gene data show CDR1 as SEHNR and CDR2 as FQNEAQ (reference sequence). V lost 5 bases and J lost 5, with 13 bases in between. The CDR3 DNA reads as TGTGCCAGCAGCCACCGGGGTGGGGACGAGCAGTACTTC. This encodes CASSHRGGDEQYF. The entire variable domain, with the rest obtained from reference TRBV7-9 and TRBJ2-7, is as follows: DTGVSQNPRHKITKRGQNVTFRCDPISEHNRLYWYRQTLGQGPEFLTYFQNEAQLEKSRLLSDRFSAERPKGSFSTLEIQRTEQGDSAMYLCASSHRGGDEQYFGPGTRLTVT.

This clonotype showed up just a few times. The chain employs TRBV5-8 and TRBJ2-2; 9 bases agree with TRBD2. The CDR3 is 15 amino acids. Germline V CDR1 and CDR2: SGHTS, YDEGEE. V shed 4 bases, J shed 2 bases, and the junction held 3 bases outside the gene matches. Here the CDR3 DNA reads TGTGCCAGCAGCATAGCGGGAGTAAACACCGGGGAGCTGTTTTTT. Protein: CASSIAGVNTGELFF. Using reference TRBV5-8 and TRBJ2-2 for the parts outside the CDR3, the full variable domain is EAGVTQSPTHLIKTRGQQATLRCSPISGHTSVYWYQQALGLGLQFLLWYDEGEERNRGNFPPRFSGRQFPNYSSELNVNALELEDSALYLCASSIAGVNTGELFFGEGSRLTVL.

This clonotype was detected a few times. The chain has TRBV19 and TRBJ1-2; the D is unclear. The CDR3 has 17 amino acids. Germline lookup yields CDR1 LNHDA and CDR2 SQIVND (reference sequence). V was trimmed by 5 bases and J by 0 bases, leaving 19 bases between them. The chain's CDR3 is CASSLVALTRANYGYTF. The CDR3 bases are TGTGCCAGTAGTCTCGTAGCCCTAACTAGAGCTAACTATGGCTACACCTTC.

V gene TRBV7-9 combines with J gene TRBJ1-1; TRBD1 is a possible D gene (5 bases). The germline V gene has CDR1 SEHNR and CDR2 FQNEAQ (reference sequence). This CDR3 contains 15 residues. V was pared by 5 bases and J by 5 bases, with 18 bases between. DNA of the CDR3: TGTGCCAGCAGCGACGGGGGGACCGGGGAGACTGAAGCTTTCTTT. As protein: CASSDGGTGETEAFF.

A few counts support this clonotype. V and J are TRBV5-5 and TRBJ1-5; unclear D gene. Trimming removed 6 bases from V and 4 bases from J, with 14 bases in between. The CDR3 runs 14 residues. Germline CDR1 is SGHKS and CDR2 is YYEKEE (reference sequence). The CDR3 loop is CASTAISENQPQHF. The DNA of the CDR3 is TGTGCCAGCACGGCAATTTCGGAAAATCAGCCCCAGCATTTT.

This clonotype was counted many times. V usage is TRBV12-3 or TRBV12-4 and J usage is TRBJ1-6; 11 nucleotides agree with TRBD1. Germline trimming cut 6 bases from V and 10 bases from J; bases unmatched to any gene: 5. CDR3 length: 14 amino acids. The CDR3 bases are TGTGCCAGCAGCGGACAGGGGGCGAGCTCACCCCTCCACTTT. Translation: CASSGQGASSPLHF.

The chain links TRBV12-3 or TRBV12-4 to TRBJ1-2; perhaps TRBD1 as D (5 bases). V was trimmed by 3 bases and J by 6 bases, leaving 8 bases between them. There are 12 residues in the CDR3. CDR3 in amino acids: CASSFRVHGYTF. CDR3 DNA sequence: TGTGCCAGCAGTTTCAGGGTTCATGGCTACACCTTC.

This clonotype was picked up a small number of times. The chain joins TRBV7-8 to TRBJ2-7; either TRBD1 or TRBD2 may fit D (5 bases each). The CDR3 contains 14 residues. V was shortened by 3 bases and J by 5 bases, with 14 bases between the two germline ends. The germline V gene encodes CDR1 SGHVS and CDR2 FQNEAQ. CDR3 in amino acids: CASSFGASSNEQYF. DNA for the CDR3: TGTGCCAGCAGCTTCGGGGCTAGCTCAAACGAGCAGTACTTC.

The chain is built from TRBV7-9 and TRBJ1-1, with 7 positions matching TRBD1. The CDR3 consists of 15 residues. The V gene end was trimmed by 5 bases and the J gene end by 0 bases; junction bases not matched to a gene: 6. In germline, CDR1 is SEHNR, CDR2 FQNEAQ (reference sequence). CDR3 loop: CASSVNRGLNTEAFF. The CDR3 nucleotides are TGTGCCAGCAGCGTTAACAGGGGACTGAACACTGAAGCTTTCTTT. Looking up the rest from reference TRBV7-9 and TRBJ1-1 gives the full variable domain: DTGVSQNPRHKITKRGQNVTFRCDPISEHNRLYWYRQTLGQGPEFLTYFQNEAQLEKSRLLSDRFSAERPKGSFSTLEIQRTEQGDSAMYLCASSVNRGLNTEAFFGQGTRLTVV.

This clonotype occurred a few times. The CDR3 loop is CASSRGAGGYTF. CDR3 DNA: TGTGCCAGCAGCCGGGGGGCGGGTGGCTACACCTTC. The chain employs TRBV7-9 and TRBJ1-2; possibly TRBD1 for D (6 bases). CDR3 length: 12 amino acids. V dropped 5 bases and J dropped 7 bases, with 11 bases sitting between them. Per the germline V gene, CDR1 is SEHNR and CDR2 is FQNEAQ (reference sequence).

This clonotype was counted many times. The chain couples TRBV2 to TRBJ2-6; TRBD1 matches 10 bases. V shed 6 bases, J shed 1 base, and the junction held 6 bases outside the gene matches. The CDR3 extends over 17 amino acids. Germline V gene data show CDR1 as SNHLY and CDR2 as FYNNEI. CDR3 sequence reads: CASSHGTGASGANVLTF. The CDR3 DNA reads TGTGCCAGCAGCCACGGGACAGGGGCTTCTGGGGCCAACGTCCTGACTTTC.

To note about this clonotype: A read error may explain this, as a much larger clone is one base away. V and J are TRBV7-9 and TRBJ1-4, with a possible D match to TRBD1 (5 bases). From germline, CDR1 is SEHNR and CDR2 FQNEAQ (reference sequence). The CDR3 sequence is 14 residues long. The CDR3 DNA reads TGTGCCAGCAGCCAGGGTTGGGCTAATGAACAACTGTTTTTT. It encodes CASSQGWANEQLFF.

In the case of this clonotype: A much larger clone differs by one base, so this may be a read error. The rearrangement joins TRBV12-3 or TRBV12-4 to TRBJ2-7; the match to TRBD1 covers 7 bases. After removal of 6 bases from V and 6 bases from J, the junction contained 2 bases not matched to a gene. This CDR3 comprises 11 residues. CDR3 nucleotides: TGTGCCAGCAGCAGGGGGATCGAGCAGTACTTC. Translated: CASSRGIEQYF.

As to this clonotype: A much larger clone is a single base away; this may be a read error. This chain links TRBV9 with TRBJ1-2; D remains ambiguous. Germline V gives CDR1 SGDLS, CDR2 YYNGEE. Trimming removed 1 base from V and 7 bases from J, with 14 bases in between. The CDR3 consists of 14 residues. CDR3 DNA: TGTGCCAGCAGCGTAAATCCCACCGGGAGTGGCTACACCTTC. This encodes CASSVNPTGSGYTF.

The chain has TRBV12-5 and TRBJ2-7; a possible D gene is TRBD2 (5 bases). The CDR3 is 15 residues long. Trimming left V 0 bases short and J 2 bases short, with 11 bases between. Germline CDR1 is LGHNT and CDR2 is FRNRAP. The CDR3 coding sequence is TGTGCTAGTGGTTTGGTCCCCCTAGCTCCCTACGAGCAGTACTTC. It encodes CASGLVPLAPYEQYF.